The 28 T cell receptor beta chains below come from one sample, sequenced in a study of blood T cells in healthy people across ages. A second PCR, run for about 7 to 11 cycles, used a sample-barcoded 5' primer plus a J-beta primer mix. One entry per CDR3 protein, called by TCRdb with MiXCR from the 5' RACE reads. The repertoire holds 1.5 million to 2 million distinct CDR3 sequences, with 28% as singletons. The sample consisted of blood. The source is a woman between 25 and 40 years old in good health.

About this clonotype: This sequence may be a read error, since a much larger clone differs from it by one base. The CDR3 nucleotides read TGCAGTACTCCATGGGCACTAGCGGGGTACAATGAGCAGTTCTTC. Protein sequence: CSTPWALAGYNEQFF. V usage is TRBV20-1 and J usage is TRBJ2-1, with TRBD2 identical over 10 bases. This CDR3 spans 15 amino acids. Per the germline V gene, CDR1 is DFQATT and CDR2 is SNEGSKA (reference sequence). J was trimmed by 4 bases and V by 8 bases; bases with no gene match: 11.

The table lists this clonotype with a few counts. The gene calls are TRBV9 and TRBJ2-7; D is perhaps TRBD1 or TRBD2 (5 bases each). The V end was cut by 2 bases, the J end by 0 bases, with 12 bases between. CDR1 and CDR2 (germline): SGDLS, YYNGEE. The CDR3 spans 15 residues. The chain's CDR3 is CASSVAGTDSYEQYF. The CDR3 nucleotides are TGTGCCAGCAGCGTGGCCGGGACGGACTCCTACGAGCAGTACTTC.

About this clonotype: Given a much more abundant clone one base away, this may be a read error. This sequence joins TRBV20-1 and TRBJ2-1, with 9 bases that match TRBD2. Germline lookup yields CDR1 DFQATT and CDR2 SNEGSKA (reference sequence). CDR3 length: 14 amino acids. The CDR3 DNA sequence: TGCAGTTTGACTAGCGGCAGCTCCTACAATAAGCAGTTCTTC. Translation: CSLTSGSSYNKQFF.

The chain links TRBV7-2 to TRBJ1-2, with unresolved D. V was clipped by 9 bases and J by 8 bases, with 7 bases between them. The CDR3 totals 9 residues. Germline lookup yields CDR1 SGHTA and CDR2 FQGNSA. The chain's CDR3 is CARGRGYTF. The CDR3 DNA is TGTGCCAGAGGGAGAGGCTACACCTTC.

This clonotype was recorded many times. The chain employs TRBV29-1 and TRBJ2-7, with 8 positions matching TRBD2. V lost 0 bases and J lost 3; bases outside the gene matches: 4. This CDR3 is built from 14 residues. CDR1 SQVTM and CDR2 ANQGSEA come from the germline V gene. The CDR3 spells CSVEEGLAGYEQYF. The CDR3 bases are TGCAGCGTTGAAGAGGGCCTAGCGGGCTACGAGCAGTACTTC.

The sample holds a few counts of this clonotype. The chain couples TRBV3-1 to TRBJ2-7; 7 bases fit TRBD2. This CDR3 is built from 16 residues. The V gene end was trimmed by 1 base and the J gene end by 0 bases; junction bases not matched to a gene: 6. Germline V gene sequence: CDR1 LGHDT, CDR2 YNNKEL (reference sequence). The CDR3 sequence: CASSQVAAGSSYEQYF. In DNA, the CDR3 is TGTGCCAGCAGCCAAGTAGCAGCGGGGAGCTCCTACGAGCAGTACTTC.

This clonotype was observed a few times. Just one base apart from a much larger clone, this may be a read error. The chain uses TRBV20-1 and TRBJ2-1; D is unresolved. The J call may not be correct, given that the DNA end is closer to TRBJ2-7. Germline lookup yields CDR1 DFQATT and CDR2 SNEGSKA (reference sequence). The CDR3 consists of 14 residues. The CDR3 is CSAVDPSSYNEQYF. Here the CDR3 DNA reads TGCAGTGCCGTGGACCCGAGCTCCTACAATGAGCAGTACTTC.

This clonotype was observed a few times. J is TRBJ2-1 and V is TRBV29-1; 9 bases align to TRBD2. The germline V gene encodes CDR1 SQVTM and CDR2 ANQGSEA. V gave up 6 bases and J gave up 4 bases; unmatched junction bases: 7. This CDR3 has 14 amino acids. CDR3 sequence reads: CSVRAGGPYNEQFF. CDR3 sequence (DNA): TGCAGCGTCCGAGCGGGAGGCCCATACAATGAGCAGTTCTTC.

CDR3 sequence reads: CASSHDGVHQFF. CDR3 bases: TGCGCCAGCAGCCACGACGGCGTCCATCAGTTCTTC. J is TRBJ2-1 and V is TRBV4-1; D is unresolved. With 3 bases removed from V and 13 bases from J, the gap between germline ends came to 13 bases. Per the germline V gene, CDR1 is MGHRA and CDR2 is YSYEKL. The CDR3 has 12 residues.

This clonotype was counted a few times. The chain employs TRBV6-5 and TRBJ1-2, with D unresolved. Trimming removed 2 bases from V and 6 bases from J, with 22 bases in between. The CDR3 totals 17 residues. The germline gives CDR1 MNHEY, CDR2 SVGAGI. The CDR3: CASSYGNLGAAKDGYTF. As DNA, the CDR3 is TGTGCCAGCAGTTACGGAAACCTGGGCGCAGCCAAGGATGGCTACACCTTC.

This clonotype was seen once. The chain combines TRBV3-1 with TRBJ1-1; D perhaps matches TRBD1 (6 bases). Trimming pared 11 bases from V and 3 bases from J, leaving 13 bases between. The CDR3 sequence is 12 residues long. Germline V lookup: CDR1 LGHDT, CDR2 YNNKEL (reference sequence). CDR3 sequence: CAVQGWDTEAFF. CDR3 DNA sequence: TGTGCCGTACAGGGTTGGGACACTGAAGCTTTCTTT.

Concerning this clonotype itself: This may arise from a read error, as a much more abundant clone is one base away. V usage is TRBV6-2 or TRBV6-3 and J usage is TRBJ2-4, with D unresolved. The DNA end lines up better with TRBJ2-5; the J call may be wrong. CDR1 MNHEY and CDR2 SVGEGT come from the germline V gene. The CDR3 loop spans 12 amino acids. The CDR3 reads CASSCSPETQYF. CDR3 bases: TGTGCCAGCAGTTGCAGTCCGGAGACCCAGTACTTC.

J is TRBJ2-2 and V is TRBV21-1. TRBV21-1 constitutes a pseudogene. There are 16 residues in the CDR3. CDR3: CASSKVYRQNTGELFF. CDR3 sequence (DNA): TGTGCCAGCAGCAAAGTGTATAGACAGAACACCGGGGAGCTGTTTTTT.

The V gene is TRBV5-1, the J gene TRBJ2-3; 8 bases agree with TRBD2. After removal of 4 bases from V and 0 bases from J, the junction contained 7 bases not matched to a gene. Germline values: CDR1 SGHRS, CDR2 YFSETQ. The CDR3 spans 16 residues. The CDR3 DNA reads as TGCGCCAGCAGCATCCATCGGGGGGGAAGCACAGATACGCAGTATTTT. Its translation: CASSIHRGGSTDTQYF.

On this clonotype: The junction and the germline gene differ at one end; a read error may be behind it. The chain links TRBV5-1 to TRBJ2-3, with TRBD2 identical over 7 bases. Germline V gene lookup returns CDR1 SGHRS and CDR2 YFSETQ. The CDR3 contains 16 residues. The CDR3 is CASSPRQGGSTGTQYF. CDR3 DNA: TGCGCCAGCAGTCCTCGGCAGGGCGGGAGCACAGGTACGCAGTATTTT.

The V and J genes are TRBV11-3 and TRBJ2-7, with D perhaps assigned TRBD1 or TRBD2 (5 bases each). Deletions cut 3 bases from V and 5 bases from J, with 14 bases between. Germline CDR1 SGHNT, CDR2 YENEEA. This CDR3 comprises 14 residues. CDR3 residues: CASSFQPGSDEQYF. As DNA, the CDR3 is TGTGCCAGCAGCTTTCAACCAGGGAGCGACGAGCAGTACTTC.

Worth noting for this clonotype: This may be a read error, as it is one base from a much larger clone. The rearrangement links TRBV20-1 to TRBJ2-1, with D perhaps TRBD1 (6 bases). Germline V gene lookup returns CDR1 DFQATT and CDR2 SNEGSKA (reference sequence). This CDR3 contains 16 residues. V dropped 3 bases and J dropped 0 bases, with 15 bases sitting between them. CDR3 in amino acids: CSASGPVRGSYNEQFF. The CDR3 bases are TGCAGTGCTAGCGGGCCAGTCAGGGGCTCCTACAATGAGCAGTTCTTC.

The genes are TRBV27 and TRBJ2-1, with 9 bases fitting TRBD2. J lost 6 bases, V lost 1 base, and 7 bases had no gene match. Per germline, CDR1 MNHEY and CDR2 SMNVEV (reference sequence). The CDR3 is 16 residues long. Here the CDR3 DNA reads TGTGCCAGCAGTTTATTAGGAGCGGGGGGTGCCAATGAGCAGTTCTTC. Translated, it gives CASSLLGAGGANEQFF.

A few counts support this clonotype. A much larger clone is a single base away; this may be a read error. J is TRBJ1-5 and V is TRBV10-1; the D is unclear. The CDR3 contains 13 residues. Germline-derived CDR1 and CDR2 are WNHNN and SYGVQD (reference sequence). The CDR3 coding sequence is TGCACCAGCAGTGAGTCGGGGAATCAGCCCCAGCATTTT. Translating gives CTSSESGNQPQHF.

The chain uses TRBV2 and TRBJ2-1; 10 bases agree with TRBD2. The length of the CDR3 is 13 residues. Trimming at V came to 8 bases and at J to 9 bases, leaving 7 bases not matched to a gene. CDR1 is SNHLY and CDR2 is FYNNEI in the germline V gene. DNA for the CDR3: TGTGCCAGCGGGAAGCGGGAGGGCACTGAGCAGTTCTTC. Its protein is CASGKREGTEQFF.

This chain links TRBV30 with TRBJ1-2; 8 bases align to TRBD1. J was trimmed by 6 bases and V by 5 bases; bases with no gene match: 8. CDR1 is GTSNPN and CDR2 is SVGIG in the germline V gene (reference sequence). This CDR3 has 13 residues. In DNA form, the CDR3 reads TGTGCCTGGTTGACAGGGGTATTTAATGGCTACACCTTC. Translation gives CAWLTGVFNGYTF.

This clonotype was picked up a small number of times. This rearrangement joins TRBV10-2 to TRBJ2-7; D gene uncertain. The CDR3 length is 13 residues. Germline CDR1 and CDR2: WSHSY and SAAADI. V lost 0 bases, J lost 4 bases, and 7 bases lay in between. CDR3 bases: TGCGCCAGCAGTGAGTCTGGGGATTACGAGCAGTACTTC. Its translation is CASSESGDYEQYF.

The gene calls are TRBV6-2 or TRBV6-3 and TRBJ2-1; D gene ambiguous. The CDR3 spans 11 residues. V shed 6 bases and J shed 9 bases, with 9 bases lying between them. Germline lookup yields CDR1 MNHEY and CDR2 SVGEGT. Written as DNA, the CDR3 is TGTGCCAGCAGGGCCTGTTTTGAGCAGTTCTTC. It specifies CASRACFEQFF.

The CDR3 DNA follows: TGTGCCAGCAGCCCACAATGGGGCGGGGCCAACGTCCTGACTTTC. Its protein is CASSPQWGGANVLTF. The chain has TRBV5-5 and TRBJ2-6; perhaps TRBD1 as D (5 bases). Trimming shortened V by 4 bases and J by 4 bases, and 12 bases separated the two germline ends. Germline lookup yields CDR1 SGHKS and CDR2 YYEKEE (reference sequence). This CDR3 is built from 15 residues.

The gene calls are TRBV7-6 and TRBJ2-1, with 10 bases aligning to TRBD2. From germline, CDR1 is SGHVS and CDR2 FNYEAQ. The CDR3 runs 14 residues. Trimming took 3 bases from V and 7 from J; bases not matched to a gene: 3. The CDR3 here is CASSFLAGVNEQFF. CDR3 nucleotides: TGTGCCAGCAGCTTCCTAGCGGGAGTGAATGAGCAGTTCTTC.

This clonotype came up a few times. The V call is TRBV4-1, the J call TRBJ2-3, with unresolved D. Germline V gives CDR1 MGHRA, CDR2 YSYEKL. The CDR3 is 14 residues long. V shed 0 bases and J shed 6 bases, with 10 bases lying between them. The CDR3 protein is CASSQEVVGDTQYF. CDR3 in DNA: TGCGCCAGCAGCCAAGAGGTGGTCGGGGATACGCAGTATTTT.

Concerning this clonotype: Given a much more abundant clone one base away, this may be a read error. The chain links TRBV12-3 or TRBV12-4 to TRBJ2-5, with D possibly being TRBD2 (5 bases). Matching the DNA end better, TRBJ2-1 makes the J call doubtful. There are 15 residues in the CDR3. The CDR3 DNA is TGTGCCAGCAGTTTATCGTGGGGAGATCAAGAGACCCAGTTCTTC. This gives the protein CASSLSWGDQETQFF.

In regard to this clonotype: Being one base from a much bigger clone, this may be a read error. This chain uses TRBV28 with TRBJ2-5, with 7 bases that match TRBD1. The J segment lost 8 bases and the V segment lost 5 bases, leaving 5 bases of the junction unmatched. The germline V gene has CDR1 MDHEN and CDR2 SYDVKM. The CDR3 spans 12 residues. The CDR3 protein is CASSPEGATQYF. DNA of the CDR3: TGTGCCAGCAGTCCCGAGGGGGCAACCCAGTACTTC.